Included here is one T cell receptor beta chain sequence, with context. Its specificity is not known. The assay was immunoSEQ multiplex PCR, and TCRdb's table has in-frame clones only and misses some. This table has some 69,000 clones, 96% appearing once. CDR1 and CDR2 (germline): MNHNY, SVGAGI (reference sequence). The CDR3 is 14 residues long. The V end was cut by 0 bases, the J end by 2 bases, with 8 bases between. The data derive from a study of cytomegalovirus exposure and HLA in healthy donors. The study's findings and limits: A few CMV-associated chains proved CMV antigen-specific in vitro. Rarity held for most TCR sequences, but there were some public TCRs that occurred in many donors.

The sample taken for sequencing was PBMCs. The sequence derives from a man between 18 and 35 years old in good health and CMV-seronegative. The gene calls are TRBV6-6 and TRBJ2-7, with D possibly TRBD2 on 5 matching bases. The CDR3 region is CASSYSGKTYEQYF. CDR3 DNA: TGTGCCAGCAGTTACTCCGGGAAAACCTACGAGCAGTACTTC.